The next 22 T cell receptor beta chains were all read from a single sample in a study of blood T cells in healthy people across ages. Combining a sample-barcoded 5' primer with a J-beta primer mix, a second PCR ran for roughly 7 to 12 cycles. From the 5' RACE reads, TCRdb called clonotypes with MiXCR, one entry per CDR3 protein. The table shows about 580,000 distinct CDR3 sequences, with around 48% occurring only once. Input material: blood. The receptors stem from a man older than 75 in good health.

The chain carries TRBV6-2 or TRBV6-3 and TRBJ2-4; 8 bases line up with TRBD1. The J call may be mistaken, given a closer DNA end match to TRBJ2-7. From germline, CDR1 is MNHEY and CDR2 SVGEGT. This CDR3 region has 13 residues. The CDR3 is CASTGQGASEQYF. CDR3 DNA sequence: TGTGCCAGCACCGGGCAGGGGGCCTCCGAGCAGTACTTC.

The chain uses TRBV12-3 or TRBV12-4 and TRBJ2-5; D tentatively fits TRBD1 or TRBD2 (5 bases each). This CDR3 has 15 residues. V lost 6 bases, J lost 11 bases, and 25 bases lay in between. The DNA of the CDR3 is TGTGCCAGCAGCCCCAATACAGGTCCGCAGTGGGAGCAGTACTTC. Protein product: CASSPNTGPQWEQYF.

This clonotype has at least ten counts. CDR3 loop: CASSYSDRGEGAFF. The CDR3 nucleotides are TGTGCCAGCAGTTACTCGGACAGGGGCGAGGGAGCTTTCTTT. This chain uses TRBV6-6 with TRBJ1-1; TRBD1 agrees at 9 bases. The V gene's germline CDR1 is MNHNY and CDR2 SVGAGI (reference sequence). There are 14 residues in the CDR3. The V and J ends lost 0 bases and 10 bases, in that order; junction bases with no gene match: 6.

DNA of the CDR3: TGCAGTGCGCCTAGATCCGGGACTACACAAGAGACCCAGTACTTC. Translated, it gives CSAPRSGTTQETQYF. The chain employs TRBV20-1 and TRBJ2-5; 7 bases are shared with TRBD2. Per the germline V gene, CDR1 is DFQATT and CDR2 is SNEGSKA (reference sequence). CDR3 size: 15 residues. Germline trimming cut 6 bases from V and 2 bases from J; bases unmatched to any gene: 12.

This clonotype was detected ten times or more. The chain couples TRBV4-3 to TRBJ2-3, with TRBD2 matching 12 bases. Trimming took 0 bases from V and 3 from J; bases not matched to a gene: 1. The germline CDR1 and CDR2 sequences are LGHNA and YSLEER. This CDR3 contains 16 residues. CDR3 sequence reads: CASSQELAGGTDTQYF. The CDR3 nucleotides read TGCGCCAGCAGCCAAGAACTAGCGGGAGGTACAGATACGCAGTATTTT.

CDR3 residues: CSGGGRETQYF. The CDR3 region has the DNA TGCAGTGGGGGTGGCAGGGAGACCCAGTACTTC. This chain uses TRBV20-1 with TRBJ2-5; D ambiguous. V shed 7 bases and J shed 5 bases, with 11 bases lying between them. The CDR3 sequence is 11 residues long. CDR1 and CDR2 (germline): DFQATT, SNEGSKA (reference sequence).

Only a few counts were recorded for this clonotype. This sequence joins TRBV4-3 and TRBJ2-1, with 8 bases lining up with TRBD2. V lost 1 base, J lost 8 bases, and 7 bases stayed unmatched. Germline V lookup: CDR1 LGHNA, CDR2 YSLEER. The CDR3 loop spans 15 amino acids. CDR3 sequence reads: CASSQGTSHFDEQFF. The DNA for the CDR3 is TGCGCCAGCAGCCAAGGGACTAGCCATTTCGATGAGCAGTTCTTC.

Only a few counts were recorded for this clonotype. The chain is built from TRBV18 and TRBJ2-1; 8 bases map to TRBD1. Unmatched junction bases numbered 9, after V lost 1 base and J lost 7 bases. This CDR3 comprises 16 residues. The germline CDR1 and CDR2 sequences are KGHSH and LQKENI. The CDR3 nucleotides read TGTGCCAGCTCACCACTAATTGGACAGGGTATGAATGAGCAGTTCTTC. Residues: CASSPLIGQGMNEQFF.

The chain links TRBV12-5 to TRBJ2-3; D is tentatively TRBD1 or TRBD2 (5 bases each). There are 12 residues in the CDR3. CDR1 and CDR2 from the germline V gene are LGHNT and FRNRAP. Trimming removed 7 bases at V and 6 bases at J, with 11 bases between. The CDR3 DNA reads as TGTGCTAGTGAAAGCCGGGGCGATACGCAGTATTTT. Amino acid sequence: CASESRGDTQYF.

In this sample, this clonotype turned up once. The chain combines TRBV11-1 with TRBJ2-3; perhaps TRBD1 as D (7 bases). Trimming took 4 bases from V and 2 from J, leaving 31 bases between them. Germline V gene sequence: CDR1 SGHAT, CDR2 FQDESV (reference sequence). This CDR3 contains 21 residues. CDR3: CASSSTTWDSVGGAATDTQYF. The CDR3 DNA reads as TGTGCCAGCAGCTCAACGACCTGGGACAGCGTGGGAGGAGCGGCCACAGATACGCAGTATTTT.

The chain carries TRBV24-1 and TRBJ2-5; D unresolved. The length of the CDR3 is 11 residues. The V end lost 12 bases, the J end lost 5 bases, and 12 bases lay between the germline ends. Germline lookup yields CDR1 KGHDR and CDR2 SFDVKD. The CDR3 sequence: CASTSGETQYF. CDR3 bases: TGTGCCTCGACGTCGGGTGAGACCCAGTACTTC.

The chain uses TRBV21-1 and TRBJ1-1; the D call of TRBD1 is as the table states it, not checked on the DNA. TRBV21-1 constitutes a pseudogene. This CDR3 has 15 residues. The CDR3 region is CASSPRTGTNTGAFF. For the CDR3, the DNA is TGTGCCAGCAGCCCCAGGACAGGAACGAACACTGGAGCTTTCTTT.

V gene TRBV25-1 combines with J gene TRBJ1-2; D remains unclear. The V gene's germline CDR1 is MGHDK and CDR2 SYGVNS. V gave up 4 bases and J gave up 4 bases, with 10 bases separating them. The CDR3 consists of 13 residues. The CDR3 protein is CASSAVKGYGYTF. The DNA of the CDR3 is TGTGCCAGCAGTGCCGTGAAAGGCTATGGCTACACCTTC.

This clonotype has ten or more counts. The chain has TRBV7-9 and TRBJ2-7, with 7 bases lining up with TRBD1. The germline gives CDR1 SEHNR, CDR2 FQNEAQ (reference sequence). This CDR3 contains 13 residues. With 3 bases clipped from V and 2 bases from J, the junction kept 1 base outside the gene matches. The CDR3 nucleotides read TGTGCCAGCAGCTTTACAGGGGCCTACGAGCAGTACTTC. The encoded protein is CASSFTGAYEQYF. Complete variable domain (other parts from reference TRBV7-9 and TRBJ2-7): DTGVSQNPRHKITKRGQNVTFRCDPISEHNRLYWYRQTLGQGPEFLTYFQNEAQLEKSRLLSDRFSAERPKGSFSTLEIQRTEQGDSAMYLCASSFTGAYEQYFGPGTRLTVT.

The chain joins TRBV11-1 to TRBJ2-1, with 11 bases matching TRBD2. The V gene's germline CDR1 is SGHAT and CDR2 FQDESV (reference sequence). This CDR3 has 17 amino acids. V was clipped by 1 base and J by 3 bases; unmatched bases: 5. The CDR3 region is CASSLVSGTSGYNEQFF. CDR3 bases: TGTGCCAGCAGCTTAGTTTCAGGGACTAGCGGCTACAATGAGCAGTTCTTC.

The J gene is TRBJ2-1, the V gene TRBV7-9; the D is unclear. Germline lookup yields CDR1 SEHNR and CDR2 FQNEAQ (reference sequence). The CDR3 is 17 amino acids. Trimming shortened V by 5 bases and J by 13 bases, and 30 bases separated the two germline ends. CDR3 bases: TGTGCCAGCAGCCCACGGACGGGTTGGTTTTATCCTGAGACCCAGTTCTTC. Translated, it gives CASSPRTGWFYPETQFF.

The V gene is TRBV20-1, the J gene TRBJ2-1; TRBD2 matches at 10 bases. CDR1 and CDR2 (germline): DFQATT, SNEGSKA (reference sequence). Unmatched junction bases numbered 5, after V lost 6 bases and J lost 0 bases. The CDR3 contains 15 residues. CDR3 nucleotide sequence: TGCAGTGCGCCTAGCGGGAGTCCCTCCTACAATGAGCAGTTCTTC. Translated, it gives CSAPSGSPSYNEQFF.

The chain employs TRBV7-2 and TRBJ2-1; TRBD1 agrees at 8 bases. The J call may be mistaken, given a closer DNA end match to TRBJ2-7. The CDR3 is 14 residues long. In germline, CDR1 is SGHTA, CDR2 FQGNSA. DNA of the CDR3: TGTGCCAGCATACCAGGGGGCCCTCTCAATGAGCAGTACTTC. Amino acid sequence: CASIPGGPLNEQYF.

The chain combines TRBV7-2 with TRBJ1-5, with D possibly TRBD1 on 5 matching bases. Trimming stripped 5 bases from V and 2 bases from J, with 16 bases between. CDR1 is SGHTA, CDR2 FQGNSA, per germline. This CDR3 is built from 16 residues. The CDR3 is CASSERQMRGNQPQHF. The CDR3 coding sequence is TGTGCCAGCAGCGAACGACAGATGCGGGGCAATCAGCCCCAGCATTTT.

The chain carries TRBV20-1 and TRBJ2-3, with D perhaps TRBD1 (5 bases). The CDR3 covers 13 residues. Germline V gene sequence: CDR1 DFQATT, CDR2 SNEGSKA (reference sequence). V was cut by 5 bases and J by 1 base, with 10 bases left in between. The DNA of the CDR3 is TGCAGTGCTGATCTACAGGGCACAGATACGCAGTATTTT. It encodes CSADLQGTDTQYF.

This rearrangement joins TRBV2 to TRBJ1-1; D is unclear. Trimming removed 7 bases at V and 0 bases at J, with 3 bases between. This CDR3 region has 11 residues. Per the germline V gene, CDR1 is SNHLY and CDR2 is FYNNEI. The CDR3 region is CASKVNTEAFF. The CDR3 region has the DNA TGTGCCAGCAAGGTGAACACTGAAGCTTTCTTT.

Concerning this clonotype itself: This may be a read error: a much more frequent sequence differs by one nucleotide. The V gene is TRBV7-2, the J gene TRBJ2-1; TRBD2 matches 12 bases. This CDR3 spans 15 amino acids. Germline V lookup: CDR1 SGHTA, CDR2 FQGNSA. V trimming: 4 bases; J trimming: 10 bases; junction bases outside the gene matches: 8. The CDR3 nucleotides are TGTGCCAGCAGCTGGACTAGCGGGAAACAGGACGAGCAGTTCTTC. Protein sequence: CASSWTSGKQDEQFF.